This T cell receptor beta chain was observed in a study of lymphopenia after photon versus proton radiotherapy. The germline V gene encodes CDR1 MDHEN and CDR2 SYDVKM. Between the trimmed V and J ends, which lost 8 bases and 2 bases, there was a span of 12 bases. The CDR3 totals 13 residues. Some clones are missing from TCRdb's copy, which holds only in-frame ones; the method was immunoSEQ multiplex PCR. The sample gives 20,000 to 25,000 clones, around 90% of which show up once; roughly 9.6% is in the top ten. Sequencing used peripheral blood, obtained from a patient treated with proton-based radiotherapy. The TCR was taken from a woman between 65 and 79 years old with pancreatic cancer. Some clones in this sample may be carry-over from other donors' samples. J is TRBJ1-2 and V is TRBV28, with TRBD1 as a possible D gene (6 bases). CDR3 bases: TGTGCCAGCGGAGGACAGAACAACTATGGCTACACCTTC. Translated: CASGGQNNYGYTF.